This entry lists 6 T cell receptor beta chains sequenced from one sample in a study of regulatory T cells in long-lasting Graves disease. Through Arm-PCR of CDR3 regions and iRepertoire HTBI primers, TCR beta libraries were built. TCRdb passed the multiplex PCR reads through MiXCR, listing each CDR3 protein once. This sample carries 350,000 to 450,000 distinct CDR3 sequences, roughly 20% of them seen once, and the ten largest clones take about a fifth. Described time point: persistent/refractory GD, antithyroid drugs over 5 years with positive TRAb. PBMC-extracted RNA yielded the TCR library. The specimen was peripheral blood mononuclear cells (PBMCs), collected when the disease was refractory, from a patient treated with antithyroid drugs. The receptors derive from a female donor with Graves disease.

CDR3 in DNA: TGTGCCAGCAGTTCGAGGGGGTTTGGCACCGGGGAGCTGTTTTTT. The encoded protein is CASSSRGFGTGELFF. The V gene is TRBV12-3 or TRBV12-4, the J gene TRBJ2-2, with D possibly being TRBD1 (6 bases). Trimming shortened V by 4 bases and J by 4 bases, and 13 bases separated the two germline ends. The CDR3 spans 15 residues.

This clonotype was seen many times. CDR3 coding DNA: TGTGCCAGCACCTCAGGACTAGCGGAAACCTACGAGCAGTACTTC. It codes for CASTSGLAETYEQYF. The V gene is TRBV2, the J gene TRBJ2-7; 10 nucleotides align to TRBD2. CDR3 length: 15 residues. The ends lost 7 bases at V and 2 bases at J; junction bases unmatched: 8. Germline lookup yields CDR1 SNHLY and CDR2 FYNNEI.

This clonotype appeared many times. The rearrangement joins TRBV20-1 to TRBJ1-5; TRBD1 might be the D (5 bases). The CDR3 length is 13 residues. Germline loops: CDR1 DFQATT, CDR2 SNEGSKA (reference sequence). Deletions cut 4 bases from V and 3 bases from J, with 10 bases between. This CDR3 is CSAKDRLNQPQHF. The CDR3 DNA sequence: TGCAGTGCTAAAGACAGACTCAATCAGCCCCAGCATTTT.

This clonotype was counted ten times or more. DNA of the CDR3: TGCAGTGCTAGACGGCCTAGCGGGATACTCGAAGAGCAGTACTTC. Translated: CSARRPSGILEEQYF. This sequence joins TRBV20-1 and TRBJ2-7; 9 positions agree with TRBD2. This CDR3 has 15 residues. V shed 2 bases, J shed 7 bases, and the junction held 12 bases outside the gene matches. Germline-derived CDR1 and CDR2 are DFQATT and SNEGSKA (reference sequence).

The chain is built from TRBV12-3 or TRBV12-4 and TRBJ2-1; 8 nucleotides match TRBD1. The CDR3 contains 18 residues. Trimming took 5 bases from V and 1 from J; bases not matched to a gene: 13. CDR3 nucleotide sequence: TGTGCCAGCAGTGTAGACCGCAGGGGGCGTCCGTCCTACAATGAGCAGTTCTTC. It is translated as CASSVDRRGRPSYNEQFF.

This clonotype has at least ten counts. V gene TRBV20-1 combines with J gene TRBJ2-5; 7 bases match TRBD2. Germline CDR1 and CDR2: DFQATT and SNEGSKA (reference sequence). The length of the CDR3 is 13 residues. V trimming: 6 bases; J trimming: 8 bases; junction bases outside the gene matches: 12. For the CDR3, the DNA is TGCAGTGCCTGCTGGGGAGGGCCAGCTACCCAGTACTTC. Translated, it gives CSACWGGPATQYF.